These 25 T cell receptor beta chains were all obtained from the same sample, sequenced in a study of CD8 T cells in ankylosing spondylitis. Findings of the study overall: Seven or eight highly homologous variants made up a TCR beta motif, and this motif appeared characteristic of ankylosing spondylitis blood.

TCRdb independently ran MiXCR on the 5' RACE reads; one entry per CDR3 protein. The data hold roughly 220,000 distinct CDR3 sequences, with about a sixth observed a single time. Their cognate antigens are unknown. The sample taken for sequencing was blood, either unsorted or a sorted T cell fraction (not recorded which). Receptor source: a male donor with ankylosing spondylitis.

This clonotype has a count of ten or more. CDR3 loop: CSARDHLEPAYEQYF. Written as DNA, the CDR3 is TGCAGTGCTCGGGACCACTTAGAACCGGCCTACGAGCAGTACTTC. J is TRBJ2-7 and V is TRBV20-1; the D gene could be TRBD1 or TRBD2 (5 bases each). The CDR3 has 15 residues. Trimming stripped 5 bases from V and 2 bases from J, with 19 bases between. Germline V gives CDR1 DFQATT, CDR2 SNEGSKA (reference sequence).

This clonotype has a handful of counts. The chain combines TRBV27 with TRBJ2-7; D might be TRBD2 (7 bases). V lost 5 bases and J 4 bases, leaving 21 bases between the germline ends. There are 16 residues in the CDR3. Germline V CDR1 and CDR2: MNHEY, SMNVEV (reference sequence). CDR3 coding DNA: TGTGCCAGCAGTCCCTGGACTTGGCGGGGGACATACGAGCAGTACTTC. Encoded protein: CASSPWTWRGTYEQYF.

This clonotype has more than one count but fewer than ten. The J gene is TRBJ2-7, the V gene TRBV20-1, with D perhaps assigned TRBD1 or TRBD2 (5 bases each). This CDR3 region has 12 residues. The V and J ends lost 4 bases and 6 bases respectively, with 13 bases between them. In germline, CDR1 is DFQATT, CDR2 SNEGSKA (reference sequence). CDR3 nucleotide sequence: TGCAGTGCTATGCTCGAGGGGCTCGAGCAGTACTTC. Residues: CSAMLEGLEQYF.

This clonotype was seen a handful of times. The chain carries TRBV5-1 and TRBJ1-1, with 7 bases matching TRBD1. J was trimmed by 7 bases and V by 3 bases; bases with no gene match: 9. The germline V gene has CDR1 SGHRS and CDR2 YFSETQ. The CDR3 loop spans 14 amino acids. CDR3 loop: CASSWGTEEFEAFF. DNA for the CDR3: TGCGCCAGCAGCTGGGGGACAGAAGAATTTGAAGCTTTCTTT.

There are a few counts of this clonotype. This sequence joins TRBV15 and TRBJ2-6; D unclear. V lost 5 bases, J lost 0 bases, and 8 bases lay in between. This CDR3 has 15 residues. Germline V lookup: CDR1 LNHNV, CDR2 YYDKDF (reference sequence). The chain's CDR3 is CATSDTDSGANVLTF. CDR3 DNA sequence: TGTGCCACCAGCGACACGGACTCTGGGGCCAACGTCCTGACTTTC.

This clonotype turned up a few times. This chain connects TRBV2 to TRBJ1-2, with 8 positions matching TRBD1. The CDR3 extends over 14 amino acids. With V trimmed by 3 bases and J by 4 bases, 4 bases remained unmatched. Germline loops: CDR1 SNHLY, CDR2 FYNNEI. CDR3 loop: CASSDGQGGYGYTF. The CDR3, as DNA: TGTGCCAGCAGTGACGGACAGGGAGGCTATGGCTACACCTTC.

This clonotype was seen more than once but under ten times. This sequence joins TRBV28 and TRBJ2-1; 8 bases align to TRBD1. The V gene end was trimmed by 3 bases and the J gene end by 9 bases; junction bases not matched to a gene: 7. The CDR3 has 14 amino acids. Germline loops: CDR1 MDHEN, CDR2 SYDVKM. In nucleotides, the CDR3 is TGTGCCAGCAGTTTTCCGACAGGGGTATCTGAGCAGTTCTTC. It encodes CASSFPTGVSEQFF.

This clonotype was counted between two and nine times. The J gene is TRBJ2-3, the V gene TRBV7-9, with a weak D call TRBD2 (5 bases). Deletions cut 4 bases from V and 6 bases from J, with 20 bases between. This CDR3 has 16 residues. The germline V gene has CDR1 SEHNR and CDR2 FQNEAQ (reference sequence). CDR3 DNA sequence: TGTGCCAGCAGCTCCCCCGGCGGGTCGCAAGTCGATACGCAGTATTTT. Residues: CASSSPGGSQVDTQYF.

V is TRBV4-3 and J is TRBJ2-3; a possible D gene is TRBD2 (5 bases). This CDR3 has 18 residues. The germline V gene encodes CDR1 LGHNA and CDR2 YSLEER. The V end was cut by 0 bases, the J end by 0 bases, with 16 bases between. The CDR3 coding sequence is TGCGCCAGCAGCCAAGACGTGGCGGGCCTCTCTAGCACAGATACGCAGTATTTT. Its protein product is CASSQDVAGLSSTDTQYF.

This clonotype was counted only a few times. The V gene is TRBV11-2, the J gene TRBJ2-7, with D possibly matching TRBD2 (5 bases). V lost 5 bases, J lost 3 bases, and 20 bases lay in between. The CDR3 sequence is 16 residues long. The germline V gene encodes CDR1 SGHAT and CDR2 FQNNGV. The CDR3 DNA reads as TGTGCCAGCAGCCTTCTCGCGGACGCGGGCGGCTACGAGCAGTACTTC. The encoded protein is CASSLLADAGGYEQYF.

The chain's CDR3 is CALALRDSESTEQYF. The CDR3 coding sequence is TGTGCTCTGGCACTACGGGACAGCGAGAGCACCGAGCAGTACTTC. This chain connects TRBV6-1 to TRBJ2-7; TRBD1 matches 7 bases. The germline gives CDR1 MNHNS, CDR2 SASEGT. CDR3 length equals 15 residues.

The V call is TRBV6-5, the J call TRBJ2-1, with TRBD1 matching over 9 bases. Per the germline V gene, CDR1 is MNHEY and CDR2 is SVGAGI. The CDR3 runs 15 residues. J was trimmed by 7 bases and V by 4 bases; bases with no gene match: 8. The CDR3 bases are TGTGCCAGCAGTTCCTCCGGGACAGGGTGGAATGAGCAGTTCTTC. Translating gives CASSSSGTGWNEQFF.

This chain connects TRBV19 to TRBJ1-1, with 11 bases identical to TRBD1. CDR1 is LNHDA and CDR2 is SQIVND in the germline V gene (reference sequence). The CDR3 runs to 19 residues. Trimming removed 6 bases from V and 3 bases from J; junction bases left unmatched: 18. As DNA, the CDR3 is TGTGCCAGTAGCCTCTTGGTGGACAGGGGGCCAATTGACGACACTGAAGCTTTCTTT. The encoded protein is CASSLLVDRGPIDDTEAFF. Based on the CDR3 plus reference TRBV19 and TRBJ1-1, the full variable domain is DGGITQSPKYLFRKEGQNVTLSCEQNLNHDAMYWYRQDPGQGLRLIYYSQIVNDFQKGDIAEGYSVSREKKESFPLTVTSAQKNPTAFYLCASSLLVDRGPIDDTEAFFGQGTRLTVV.

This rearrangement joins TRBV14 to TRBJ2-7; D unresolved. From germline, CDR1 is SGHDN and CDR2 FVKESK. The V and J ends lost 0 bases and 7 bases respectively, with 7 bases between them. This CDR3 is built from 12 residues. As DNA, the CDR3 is TGTGCCAGCAGCCAAGATCCTAAGGAGCAGTACTTC. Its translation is CASSQDPKEQYF.

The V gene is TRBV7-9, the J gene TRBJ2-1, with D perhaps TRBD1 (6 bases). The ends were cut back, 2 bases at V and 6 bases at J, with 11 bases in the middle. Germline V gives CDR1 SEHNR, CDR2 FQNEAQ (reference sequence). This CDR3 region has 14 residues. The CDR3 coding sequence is TGTGCCAGCAGCTTAAGCTTAGGGGGCAATGAGCAGTTCTTC. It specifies CASSLSLGGNEQFF.

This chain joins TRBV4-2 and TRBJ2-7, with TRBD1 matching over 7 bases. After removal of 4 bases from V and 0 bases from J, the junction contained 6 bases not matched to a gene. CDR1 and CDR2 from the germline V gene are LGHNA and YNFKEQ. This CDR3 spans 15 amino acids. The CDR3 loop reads CASSLTQGDSYEQYF. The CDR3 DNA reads TGTGCCAGCAGCCTGACGCAGGGGGACTCCTACGAGCAGTACTTC.

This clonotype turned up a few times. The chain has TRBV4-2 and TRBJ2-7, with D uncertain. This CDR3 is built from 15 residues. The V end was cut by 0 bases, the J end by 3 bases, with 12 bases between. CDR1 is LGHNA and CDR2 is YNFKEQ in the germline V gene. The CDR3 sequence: CASSQDSAAYYEQYF. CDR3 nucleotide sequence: TGTGCCAGCAGCCAAGATTCGGCAGCGTACTACGAGCAGTACTTC.

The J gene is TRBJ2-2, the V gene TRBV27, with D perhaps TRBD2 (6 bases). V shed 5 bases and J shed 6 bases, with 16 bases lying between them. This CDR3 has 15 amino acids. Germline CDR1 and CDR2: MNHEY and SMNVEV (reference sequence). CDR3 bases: TGTGCCAGCAGTCGGGGGTCGGGGAGTCCCGGGGAGCTGTTTTTT. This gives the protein CASSRGSGSPGELFF.

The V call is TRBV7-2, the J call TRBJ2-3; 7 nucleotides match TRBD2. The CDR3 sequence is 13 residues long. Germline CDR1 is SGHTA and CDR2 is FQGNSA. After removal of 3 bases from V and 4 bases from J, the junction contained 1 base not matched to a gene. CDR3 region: CASSLTSPDTQYF. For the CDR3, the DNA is TGTGCCAGCAGCTTGACTAGCCCAGATACGCAGTATTTT.

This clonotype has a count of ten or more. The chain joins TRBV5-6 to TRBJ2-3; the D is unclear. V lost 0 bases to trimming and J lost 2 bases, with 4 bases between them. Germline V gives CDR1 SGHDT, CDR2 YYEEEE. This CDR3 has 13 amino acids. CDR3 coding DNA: TGTGCCAGCAGCTTGGACACCACAGATACGCAGTATTTT. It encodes CASSLDTTDTQYF.

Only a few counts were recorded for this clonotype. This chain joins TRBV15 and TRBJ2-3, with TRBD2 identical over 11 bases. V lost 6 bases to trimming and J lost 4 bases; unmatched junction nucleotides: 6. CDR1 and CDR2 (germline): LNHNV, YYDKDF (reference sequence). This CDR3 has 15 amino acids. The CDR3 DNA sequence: TGTGCCACCAGGGGGACTAGCGGCGAGGCAGATACGCAGTATTTT. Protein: CATRGTSGEADTQYF.

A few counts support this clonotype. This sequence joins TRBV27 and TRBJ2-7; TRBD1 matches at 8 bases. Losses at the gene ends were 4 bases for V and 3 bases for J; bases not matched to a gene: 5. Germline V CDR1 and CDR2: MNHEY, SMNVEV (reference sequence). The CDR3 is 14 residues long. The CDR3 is CASSWGTGDYEQYF. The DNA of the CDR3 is TGTGCCAGCAGTTGGGGGACAGGAGACTACGAGCAGTACTTC.

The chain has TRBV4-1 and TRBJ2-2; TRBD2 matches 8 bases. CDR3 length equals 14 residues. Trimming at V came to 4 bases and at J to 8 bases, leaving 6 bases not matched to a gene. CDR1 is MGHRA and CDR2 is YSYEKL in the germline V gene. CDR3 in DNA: TGCGCCAGCAGCCTTTTGGCGGGGGGTGGGGAGCTGTTTTTT. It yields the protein CASSLLAGGGELFF.

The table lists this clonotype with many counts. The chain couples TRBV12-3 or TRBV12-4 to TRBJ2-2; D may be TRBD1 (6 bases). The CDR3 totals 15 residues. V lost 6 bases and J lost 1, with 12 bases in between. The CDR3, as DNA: TGTGCCAGCAGCACACAGGGAGTGAACACCGGGGAGCTGTTTTTT. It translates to CASSTQGVNTGELFF.

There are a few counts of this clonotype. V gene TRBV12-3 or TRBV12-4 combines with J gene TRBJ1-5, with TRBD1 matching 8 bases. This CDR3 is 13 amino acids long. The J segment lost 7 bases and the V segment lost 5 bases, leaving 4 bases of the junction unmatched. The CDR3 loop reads CASSVTGDQPQHF. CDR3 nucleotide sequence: TGTGCCAGCAGTGTGACAGGGGACCAGCCCCAGCATTTT.